What follows is one T cell receptor (beta chain) and its context. These data are taken from a study of blood T cell repertoires in COVID-19. Only in-frame clones appear in the TCRdb table, and some are missing; sequencing was by immunoSEQ multiplex PCR. This table holds about 250,000 clones, 86% found once. This TCR was sampled from a woman in her 30s with active or convalescent COVID-19. The sequenced material came from peripheral blood.

The CDR3 region is CASSLWDTETQYF. The CDR3 nucleotides are TGTGCCAGCAGCTTATGGGACACCGAGACCCAGTACTTC. The genes are TRBV7-3 and TRBJ2-5; a possible D gene is TRBD1 (6 bases). The CDR3 totals 13 residues. The germline CDR1 and CDR2 sequences are SGHTA and FQGTGA. The ends were cut back, 2 bases at V and 5 bases at J, with 9 bases in the middle.